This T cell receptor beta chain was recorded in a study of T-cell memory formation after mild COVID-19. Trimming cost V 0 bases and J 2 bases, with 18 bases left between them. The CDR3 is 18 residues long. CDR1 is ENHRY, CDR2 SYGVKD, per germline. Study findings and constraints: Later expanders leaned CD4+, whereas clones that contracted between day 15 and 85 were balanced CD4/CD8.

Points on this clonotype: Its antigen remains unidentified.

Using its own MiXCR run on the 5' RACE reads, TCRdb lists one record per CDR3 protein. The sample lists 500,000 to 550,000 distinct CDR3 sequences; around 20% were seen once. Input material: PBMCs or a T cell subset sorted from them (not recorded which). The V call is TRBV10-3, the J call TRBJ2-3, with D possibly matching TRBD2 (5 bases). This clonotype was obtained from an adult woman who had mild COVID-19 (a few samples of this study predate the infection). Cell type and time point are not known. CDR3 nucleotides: TGTGCCATCAGTGAGTCCGCCGGGATTTTAACCCCCACAGATACGCAGTATTTT. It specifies CAISESAGILTPTDTQYF.